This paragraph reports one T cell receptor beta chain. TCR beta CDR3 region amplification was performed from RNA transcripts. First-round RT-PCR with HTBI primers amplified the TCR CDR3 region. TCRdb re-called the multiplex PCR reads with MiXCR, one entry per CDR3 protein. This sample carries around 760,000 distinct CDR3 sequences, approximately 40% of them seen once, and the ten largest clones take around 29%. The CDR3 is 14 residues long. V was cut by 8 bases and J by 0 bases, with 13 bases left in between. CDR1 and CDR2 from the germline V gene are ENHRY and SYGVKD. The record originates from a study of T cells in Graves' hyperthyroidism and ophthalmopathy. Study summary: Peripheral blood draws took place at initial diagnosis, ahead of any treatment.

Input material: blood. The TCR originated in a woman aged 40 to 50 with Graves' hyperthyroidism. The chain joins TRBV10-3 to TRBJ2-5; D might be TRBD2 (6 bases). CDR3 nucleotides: TGTGCCATCGCCGGGACTGCGTACCAAGAGACCCAGTACTTC. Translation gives CAIAGTAYQETQYF.